The sequence of this T cell receptor beta chain was determined in a study of shared clonotypes between healthy human individuals. Study information: Researchers assigned three CD4 naive, three CD4 memory, two CD8 naive and one CD8 memory plate to each donor. Regarding the study as a whole: Collection of samples was limited to blood; tissue repertoires likely differ.

The naive CD8 subset, CD45RO-negative cells positively selected for CCR7, excluded terminally differentiated effector memory CD45RA+ cells. A note on this clone: The antigen remains unidentified.

The CDR3 sequence is 16 residues long. J was trimmed by 3 bases and V by 4 bases; bases with no gene match: 9. Looked up from germline, CDR1 is SGHDT and CDR2 is YYEEEE. Produced via immunoSEQ multiplex PCR; TCRdb's table is partial and in-frame only. Among millions of clones listed, 93% were seen once. This receptor was identified in a man younger than 30 in good health. Some clones in this sample may be carry-over from other donors' samples. What was sequenced was naive CD8+ T cells from PBMCs. V is TRBV5-6 and J is TRBJ2-7; TRBD2 matches at 11 bases. The chain's CDR3 is CASSTYTGTSGYEQYF. The DNA of the CDR3 is TGTGCCAGCAGCACTTACACCGGGACTAGCGGCTACGAGCAGTACTTC.